This T cell receptor (beta chain) originates from a study of blood T cell repertoires in COVID-19 (dated by TCRdb to the early 2020s). A note on the overall study: Samples covering the acute and convalescent phases of COVID-19 were provided by collaborators in the United States, Italy and Spain. Where available, HLA class I and class II types were obtained from metadata supplied by the sample provider rather than from assay-based typing. Samples came from the ongoing ImmuneRACE study (first 160 participants) plus 1,254 subjects from 6 global collaborators. The repertoires were released in a freely available public database intended as a resource for research on the immune response to SARS-CoV-2. Nearly every sample came with metadata listing a de-identified subject ID, COVID-19 status, age in years and sex. Subjects who had been exposed to COVID-19, were actively infected with it, or had recovered from it provided the deeply sampled blood TCRbeta repertoires that made up the dataset. The material from the prospective study consisted of cDNA or gDNA derived from T cells, B-cell-depleted T cells, or PBMCs.

The full study reports these points: How much clinical and demographic metadata was included differed by source and by participant, and the metadata was provided uncurated.

Worth noting for this clone: The antigen it binds to is not known. No base-level quality is on record; no much larger clone is a single base apart.

TCRbeta CDR3 regions were amplified from genomic DNA by means of the immunoSEQ Assay, a bias-controlled multiplex PCR. The authors' analysis ran thus. Nucleated cell counts per sample were estimated from amplification of reference gene primers within the assay. To quantify the absolute abundance of each unique TCRbeta CDR3 rearrangement, sequence reads were collapsed and filtered. Productive Simpson clonality was computed per sample as the square root of Simpson's diversity index over productive rearrangements. TCRdb obtained this table from immuneACCESS and retained in-frame rearrangements with V and J assigned. These tables miss some clones; where compared with another copy, unresolved V genes account for less than half of the shortfall, and the remainder is unexplained. V and J calls and clone size are copied from that table; D and trimming were computed from the DNA. Here the sample has 160,000 or so clones; about four fifths occur a single time. Clones ranked in the top ten supply approximately 13% of the sample.

V is clipped by 5 bases and J by 2 bases, and the sequence between their germline boundaries is 12 bases long. CDR1 and CDR2 (MNHEY, SVGAGI) derive from the germline V gene. The CDR3 spans 14 residues, from the cysteine through the phenylalanine. The retained sequence is limited to the CDR3, 42 bases, with the frame set at the first base. The collaborating institutions used their own protocols to collect whole blood in K2EDTA tubes. For TCRbeta analysis, collaborators shipped samples as frozen whole blood, isolated PBMCs, or DNA extracted from either of those sample types. Sequencing was performed on peripheral blood. The receptor was derived from an elderly woman with acute or convalescent COVID-19. Recombination linked TRBV6-5 to TRBJ1-2, with a tentative D gene TRBD1 over 6 matching bases. CDR3 reads: CASSTGWGNYGYTF. DNA sequence: TGTGCCAGCAGTACAGGGTGGGGAAACTATGGCTACACCTTC.